This is a list of T cell receptor beta chains from one sample in a study of T-cell reconstitution after alpha-beta-depleted transplantation in children. A single record per CDR3 protein comes from TCRdb applying MiXCR to the PCR reads. The sample records fewer than 400,000 distinct CDR3 sequences, roughly 21% being singletons. The sequencing here drew on PBMCs from the stem cell graft donor, taken from the stem cell graft. These receptors all come from a human donor who donated a stem cell graft to a child with acute myeloid leukemia. Both conserved end residues are part of each CDR3. Fields, in order: clone size, V gene, D gene, J gene, CDR3 protein, CDR3 DNA. A D gene is named only where the DNA matches it firmly. Clone size is stated in some rows and not others, as once, few, many or a class when expanded.

clone size: few
V gene: TRBV28
D gene: TRBD1
J gene: TRBJ2-2
CDR3 protein: CASSSWTGTGELFF
CDR3 DNA: TGTGCCAGCAGTTCGTGGACAGGGACCGGGGAGCTGTTTTTT

clone size: many
V gene: TRBV20-1
D gene: TRBD1
J gene: TRBJ1-6
CDR3 protein: CSASEGARNNSPLHF
CDR3 DNA: TGCAGTGCTAGTGAGGGGGCGCGGAATAATTCACCCCTCCACTTT

clone size: few
V gene: TRBV12-3/TRBV12-4
D gene: TRBD1
J gene: TRBJ1-1
CDR3 protein: CASSGRTGSTEAFF
CDR3 DNA: TGTGCCAGCAGCGGACGGACAGGGTCCACTGAAGCTTTCTTT

clone size: -
V gene: TRBV15
D gene: -
J gene: TRBJ2-5
CDR3 protein: CATREQDRYQETQYF
CDR3 DNA: TGTGCCACCCGCGAGCAGGACCGGTACCAAGAGACCCAGTACTTC

clone size: few
V gene: TRBV20-1
D gene: TRBD1
J gene: TRBJ1-2
CDR3 protein: CSARKFETGARGYTF
CDR3 DNA: TGCAGTGCTAGAAAGTTCGAAACAGGGGCTCGTGGCTACACCTTC

clone size: -
V gene: TRBV4-2
D gene: -
J gene: TRBJ2-7
CDR3 protein: CASSQVAVGIGRAYEQYF
CDR3 DNA: TGTGCCAGCAGCCAAGTGGCAGTCGGGATAGGCCGTGCCTACGAGCAGTACTTC

clone size: -
V gene: TRBV7-8
D gene: -
J gene: TRBJ2-5
CDR3 protein: CASSLARSGYDKETQYF
CDR3 DNA: TGTGCCAGCAGCTTAGCGCGAAGCGGATACGACAAAGAGACCCAGTACTTC

clone size: many
V gene: TRBV20-1
D gene: TRBD2
J gene: TRBJ2-7
CDR3 protein: CSARGTGTSVMWQYF
CDR3 DNA: TGCAGTGCTAGAGGGACCGGGACTAGCGTTATGTGGCAGTACTTC

clone size: -
V gene: TRBV28
D gene: -
J gene: TRBJ1-5
CDR3 protein: CASSLFQGNSNQPQHF
CDR3 DNA: TGTGCCAGCAGTTTATTTCAGGGGAATAGCAATCAGCCCCAGCATTTT

clone size: -
V gene: TRBV5-1
D gene: -
J gene: TRBJ1-6
CDR3 protein: CASSFLSPGDSPLHF
CDR3 DNA: TGCGCCAGCAGCTTTTTATCGCCGGGTGATTCACCCCTCCACTTT

clone size: many
V gene: TRBV27
D gene: -
J gene: TRBJ2-1
CDR3 protein: CASSSGIYNEQFF
CDR3 DNA: TGTGCCAGCAGTTCAGGGATCTACAATGAGCAGTTCTTC

clone size: few
V gene: TRBV27
D gene: TRBD2
J gene: TRBJ2-1
CDR3 protein: CASSSSGTYNEQFF
CDR3 DNA: TGTGCCAGCAGTTCCAGCGGGACCTACAATGAGCAGTTCTTC

clone size: few
V gene: TRBV6-4
D gene: TRBD2
J gene: TRBJ2-2
CDR3 protein: CASSPFGLADGELFF
CDR3 DNA: TGTGCCAGCAGCCCCTTTGGACTAGCGGACGGGGAGCTGTTTTTT

clone size: -
V gene: TRBV20-1
D gene: -
J gene: TRBJ2-7
CDR3 protein: CSARKVPGDEQYF
CDR3 DNA: TGCAGTGCTAGGAAGGTCCCAGGAGACGAGCAGTACTTC

clone size: few
V gene: TRBV4-1
D gene: -
J gene: TRBJ1-1
CDR3 protein: CASSQVRDKNTEAFF
CDR3 DNA: TGCGCCAGCAGCCAAGTCCGGGACAAGAACACTGAAGCTTTCTTT

clone size: many
V gene: TRBV29-1
D gene: -
J gene: TRBJ2-1
CDR3 protein: CSAERADYNEQFF
CDR3 DNA: TGCAGCGCCGAGCGGGCAGATTACAATGAGCAGTTCTTC

clone size: many
V gene: TRBV20-1
D gene: -
J gene: TRBJ2-7
CDR3 protein: CSARVWENYEQYF
CDR3 DNA: TGCAGTGCTAGAGTCTGGGAAAACTACGAGCAGTACTTC

clone size: many
V gene: TRBV5-8
D gene: -
J gene: TRBJ2-5
CDR3 protein: CASSLDFDREETQYF
CDR3 DNA: TGTGCCAGCAGCTTGGATTTTGACCGAGAAGAGACCCAGTACTTC

clone size: many
V gene: TRBV7-6
D gene: TRBD2
J gene: TRBJ2-7
CDR3 protein: CASSRGLAVSYEQYF
CDR3 DNA: TGTGCCAGCAGCAGGGGACTAGCGGTCTCCTACGAGCAGTACTTC

clone size: few
V gene: TRBV5-1
D gene: -
J gene: TRBJ1-4
CDR3 protein: CASSLGQNNEKLFF
CDR3 DNA: TGCGCCAGCAGCTTGGGACAAAATAATGAAAAACTGTTTTTT

clone size: -
V gene: TRBV10-3
D gene: -
J gene: TRBJ2-6
CDR3 protein: CAIGVTNVLTF
CDR3 DNA: TGTGCCATTGGGGTGACCAACGTCCTGACTTTC

clone size: many
V gene: TRBV20-1
D gene: -
J gene: TRBJ2-1
CDR3 protein: CSARDQGPRSYNEQFF
CDR3 DNA: TGCAGTGCTAGAGACCAGGGGCCCCGCTCCTACAATGAGCAGTTCTTC

clone size: once
V gene: TRBV6-2/TRBV6-3
D gene: -
J gene: TRBJ2-6
CDR3 protein: CASSYGASAAPSSGANVLTF
CDR3 DNA: TGTGCCAGCAGTTATGGGGCGAGTGCAGCTCCGAGCTCTGGGGCCAACGTCCTGACTTTC

clone size: many
V gene: TRBV29-1
D gene: TRBD1
J gene: TRBJ2-7
CDR3 protein: CSVEDRAYEQYF
CDR3 DNA: TGCAGCGTTGAGGACAGGGCCTACGAGCAGTACTTC

clone size: many
V gene: TRBV12-3/TRBV12-4
D gene: -
J gene: TRBJ2-7
CDR3 protein: CASRPDSYEQYF
CDR3 DNA: TGTGCCAGCAGGCCCGACAGCTACGAGCAGTACTTC

clone size: few
V gene: TRBV20-1
D gene: -
J gene: TRBJ2-1
CDR3 protein: CSARDQWAPRWNEQFF
CDR3 DNA: TGCAGTGCTAGAGATCAGTGGGCCCCCAGGTGGAATGAGCAGTTCTTC

clone size: few
V gene: TRBV29-1
D gene: TRBD1
J gene: TRBJ1-2
CDR3 protein: CSVGQGTNYGYTF
CDR3 DNA: TGCAGCGTTGGACAGGGGACGAACTATGGCTACACCTTC

clone size: -
V gene: TRBV3-1
D gene: -
J gene: TRBJ2-7
CDR3 protein: CASSQDTGISYEQYF
CDR3 DNA: TGTGCCAGCAGCCAAGATACGGGAATCTCCTACGAGCAGTACTTC

clone size: -
V gene: TRBV6-5
D gene: -
J gene: TRBJ1-1
CDR3 protein: CASSSLRPGGGAFF
CDR3 DNA: TGTGCCAGCAGTTCCCTCCGACCGGGGGGTGGAGCTTTCTTT

clone size: -
V gene: TRBV28
D gene: -
J gene: TRBJ1-3
CDR3 protein: CASSVPLSSGNTIYF
CDR3 DNA: TGTGCCAGCAGTGTTCCGCTAAGCTCTGGAAACACCATATATTTT

clone size: -
V gene: TRBV14
D gene: -
J gene: TRBJ2-3
CDR3 protein: CASSVGASATDTQYF
CDR3 DNA: TGTGCCAGCAGCGTAGGGGCTAGCGCCACAGATACGCAGTATTTT

clone size: once
V gene: TRBV28
D gene: TRBD2
J gene: TRBJ2-3
CDR3 protein: CASSFAGLAGASTDTQYF
CDR3 DNA: TGTGCCAGCAGTTTTGCGGGACTAGCGGGAGCGTCCACAGATACGCAGTATTTT

clone size: -
V gene: TRBV28
D gene: -
J gene: TRBJ2-5
CDR3 protein: CASSLWTVQETQYF
CDR3 DNA: TGTGCCAGCAGTTTATGGACGGTACAAGAGACCCAGTACTTC

clone size: -
V gene: TRBV15
D gene: -
J gene: TRBJ2-7
CDR3 protein: CATSRQDRAYEQYF
CDR3 DNA: TGTGCCACCAGCAGACAGGACAGAGCCTACGAGCAGTACTTC

clone size: -
V gene: TRBV4-1
D gene: -
J gene: TRBJ1-1
CDR3 protein: CASSPAGTEAFF
CDR3 DNA: TGCGCCAGCAGCCCAGCGGGCACTGAAGCTTTCTTT

clone size: -
V gene: TRBV6-4
D gene: -
J gene: TRBJ2-3
CDR3 protein: CAIDHRCPADTQYF
CDR3 DNA: TGTGCCATCGACCACAGGTGTCCGGCAGATACGCAGTATTTT

clone size: many
V gene: TRBV20-1
D gene: TRBD2
J gene: TRBJ2-5
CDR3 protein: CSASGLIAGNSETQYF
CDR3 DNA: TGCAGTGCTAGTGGTCTGATAGCGGGAAACTCGGAGACCCAGTACTTC

clone size: -
V gene: TRBV6-1
D gene: -
J gene: TRBJ1-1
CDR3 protein: CASSESVSDTEAFF
CDR3 DNA: TGTGCCAGCAGTGAGAGCGTCTCGGACACTGAAGCTTTCTTT

clone size: -
V gene: TRBV28
D gene: TRBD1
J gene: TRBJ1-2
CDR3 protein: CASSLGTGVSLYGGYTF
CDR3 DNA: TGTGCCAGCAGTTTGGGGACAGGGGTGTCCCTGTATGGAGGCTACACCTTC

clone size: -
V gene: TRBV20-1
D gene: -
J gene: TRBJ1-1
CDR3 protein: CSASSRTGMNTEAFF
CDR3 DNA: TGCAGTGCTAGTTCGAGGACTGGCATGAACACTGAAGCTTTCTTT

clone size: few
V gene: TRBV12-3/TRBV12-4
D gene: -
J gene: TRBJ1-5
CDR3 protein: CASSLYGPEQPQHF
CDR3 DNA: TGTGCCAGCAGTTTATATGGGCCGGAGCAGCCCCAGCATTTT

clone size: -
V gene: TRBV5-1
D gene: -
J gene: TRBJ1-1
CDR3 protein: CASSLAPTGNTEAFF
CDR3 DNA: TGCGCCAGCAGCTTGGCTCCAACCGGGAACACTGAAGCTTTCTTT

clone size: few
V gene: TRBV12-3/TRBV12-4
D gene: -
J gene: TRBJ2-5
CDR3 protein: CASSLWPLGETQYF
CDR3 DNA: TGTGCCAGCAGTTTATGGCCATTGGGAGAGACCCAGTACTTC

clone size: -
V gene: TRBV14
D gene: TRBD1
J gene: TRBJ2-7
CDR3 protein: CASSQDGTGLYEQYF
CDR3 DNA: TGTGCCAGCAGCCAAGATGGGACAGGGCTCTACGAGCAGTACTTC

clone size: -
V gene: TRBV20-1
D gene: -
J gene: TRBJ1-4
CDR3 protein: CSAQIGPRRTNEKLFF
CDR3 DNA: TGCAGTGCCCAGATTGGGCCTAGGAGGACAAATGAAAAACTGTTTTTT